Below, 27 T cell receptor beta chains from the same sample are listed, as sequenced in a study of T cells after yellow fever vaccination. Using its own MiXCR run on the 5' RACE reads, TCRdb lists one record per CDR3 protein. The sample consists of just under 600,000 distinct CDR3 sequences, about 13% of them appearing once. Sequenced material: PBMCs, taken on the day of the yellow fever booster vaccination. The receptors derive from a man in his thirties or forties who received the YFV17D yellow fever vaccine.

The genes are TRBV5-1 and TRBJ1-1, with unresolved D. The CDR3 is made up of 13 amino acids. Germline CDR1 is SGHRS and CDR2 is YFSETQ. Trimming cost V 5 bases and J 0 bases, with 8 bases left between them. CDR3 sequence reads: CASRRIMNTEAFF. In DNA form, the CDR3 reads TGCGCCAGCAGAAGGATTATGAACACTGAAGCTTTCTTT. The full variable domain, completed using reference TRBV5-1 and TRBJ1-1, is KAGVTQTPRYLIKTRGQQVTLSCSPISGHRSVSWYQQTPGQGLQFLFEYFSETQRNKGNFPGRFSGRQFSNSRSEMNVSTLELGDSALYLCASRRIMNTEAFFGQGTRLTVV.

Written as DNA, the CDR3 is TGCGCGTCCCCCATTCAGTACTTC. This gives the protein CASPIQYF. This chain connects TRBV4-3 to TRBJ2-4; unclear D gene. Germline V CDR1 and CDR2: LGHNA, YSLEER. This CDR3 contains 8 residues.

This clonotype has only a few counts. V is TRBV12-3 or TRBV12-4 and J is TRBJ1-5, with D hard to call. The CDR3 sequence is 12 residues long. The V and J ends lost 5 bases and 7 bases respectively, with 9 bases between them. The CDR3 region has the DNA TGTGCCAGCAGTCTACCTCTCCAGCCCCAGCATTTT. This gives the protein CASSLPLQPQHF.

Points on this clonotype: One end of the junction varies from germline; a read error may be responsible. The chain uses TRBV12-3 or TRBV12-4 and TRBJ1-2, with TRBD1 matching 7 bases. This CDR3 contains 11 residues. CDR3 region: CASSAKTGRVF. CDR3 coding DNA: TGTGCCAGCAGTGCTAAGACAGGGAGGGTCTTC.

This clonotype showed up just a few times. This chain joins TRBV6-1 and TRBJ2-3, with 12 bases lining up with TRBD2. V lost 6 bases and J lost 5; bases outside the gene matches: 9. The CDR3 length is 16 residues. The germline V gene has CDR1 MNHNS and CDR2 SASEGT. Here the CDR3 reads CASSPQLAGGIDTQYF. In DNA, the CDR3 is TGTGCCAGCAGCCCTCAACTAGCGGGAGGAATAGATACGCAGTATTTT.

The chain joins TRBV30 to TRBJ2-3; maybe TRBD2 (5 bases). The CDR3 spans 14 residues. Germline V CDR1 and CDR2: GTSNPN, SVGIG (reference sequence). V lost 0 bases, J lost 2 bases, and 9 bases lay in between. CDR3 bases: TGTGCCTGGAGTGTAGGAGGTATCACAGATACGCAGTATTTT. As protein: CAWSVGGITDTQYF.

V gene TRBV9 combines with J gene TRBJ2-2; no definite D call. CDR3 length: 15 residues. Germline CDR1 is SGDLS and CDR2 is YYNGEE. V was cut by 2 bases and J by 6 bases, with 14 bases left in between. CDR3 region: CASSVAPSRSGELFF. The DNA for the CDR3 is TGTGCCAGCAGCGTTGCCCCCAGCAGGTCCGGGGAGCTGTTTTTT.

This clonotype was seen a few times. This chain joins TRBV4-3 and TRBJ1-5; D perhaps matches TRBD1 (5 bases). The CDR3 loop spans 15 amino acids. Trimming took 1 base from V and 10 from J, leaving 17 bases between them. Per germline, CDR1 LGHNA and CDR2 YSLEER. CDR3 sequence: CASSQGVQGGDPQHF. Here the CDR3 DNA reads TGCGCCAGCAGCCAAGGAGTTCAGGGAGGGGACCCCCAGCATTTT.

This chain uses TRBV23-1 with TRBJ2-4, with D possibly called TRBD1 or TRBD2 (5 bases each). TRBV23-1 is annotated as an ORF whose role is uncertain. The CDR3 runs 17 residues. With 2 bases removed from V and 0 bases from J, the gap between germline ends came to 14 bases. The CDR3: CASSQRPPGPAKNIQYF. The CDR3 bases are TGCGCCAGCAGTCAACGTCCCCCGGGACCAGCCAAAAACATTCAGTACTTC.

The chain couples TRBV23-1 to TRBJ1-1; 9 nucleotides line up with TRBD1. Being an ORF, TRBV23-1 has a function that is uncertain. The CDR3 has 16 residues. V trimming: 7 bases; J trimming: 0 bases; junction bases outside the gene matches: 9. The CDR3: CASIPGTGKMNTEAFF. Written as DNA, the CDR3 is TGCGCCAGCATCCCCGGGACAGGGAAGATGAACACTGAAGCTTTCTTT.

This rearrangement joins TRBV6-1 to TRBJ1-4; TRBD1 is a possible D gene (6 bases). Germline CDR1 reads MNHNS; CDR2 reads SASEGT. The CDR3 is 15 residues long. V was clipped by 8 bases and J by 4 bases, with 17 bases between them. Here the CDR3 reads CASSSGAPHNEKLFF. The CDR3 nucleotides are TGTGCCAGCTCCTCGGGGGCACCCCATAATGAAAAACTGTTTTTT.

This clonotype was seen at least ten times. V and J are TRBV7-2 and TRBJ2-7; TRBD2 aligns across 7 bases. With V trimmed by 6 bases and J by 3 bases, 8 bases remained unmatched. CDR3 length: 14 residues. Germline CDR1 and CDR2: SGHTA and FQGNSA. CDR3 DNA: TGTGCCAGCAGAAGAGGGACTAACCTCTACGAGCAGTACTTC. Encoded protein: CASRRGTNLYEQYF.

The chain employs TRBV7-3 and TRBJ2-3; TRBD2 matches at 7 bases. V lost 5 bases, J lost 3 bases, and 2 bases stayed unmatched. From germline, CDR1 is SGHTA and CDR2 FQGTGA. CDR3 length: 13 residues. The CDR3 DNA reads TGTGCCAGCAGCGCAGCGGGAACAGATACGCAGTATTTT. This sequence encodes CASSAAGTDTQYF.

This chain joins TRBV9 and TRBJ2-5; 9 bases are shared with TRBD2. CDR1 is SGDLS and CDR2 is YYNGEE in the germline V gene. The V segment lost 0 bases and the J segment 4 bases; nucleotides outside the gene matches: 7. The CDR3 consists of 16 residues. Written as DNA, the CDR3 is TGTGCCAGCAGCGTAGAGCTAGCGGGGCCCCCAGAGACCCAGTACTTC. Residues: CASSVELAGPPETQYF. Full variable domain (remainder filled in from reference TRBV9 and TRBJ2-5): DSGVTQTPKHLITATGQRVTLRCSPRSGDLSVYWYQQSLDQGLQFLIQYYNGEERAKGNILERFSAQQFPDLHSELNLSSLELGDSALYFCASSVELAGPPETQYFGPGTRLLVL.

V is TRBV5-5 and J is TRBJ2-2; D is undetermined. Germline V lookup: CDR1 SGHKS, CDR2 YYEKEE (reference sequence). This CDR3 spans 14 amino acids. Trimming pared 0 bases from V and 4 bases from J, leaving 7 bases between. CDR3 amino acids: CASSLEAPTGELFF. As DNA, the CDR3 is TGTGCCAGCAGCTTGGAGGCACCCACCGGGGAGCTGTTTTTT.

This clonotype was seen more than once but under ten times. The chain joins TRBV18 to TRBJ2-7; 11 bases align to TRBD2. The V gene end was trimmed by 0 bases and the J gene end by 2 bases; junction bases not matched to a gene: 6. CDR3 length: 17 residues. CDR1 and CDR2 from the germline V gene are KGHSH and LQKENI. CDR3 loop: CASSPPAGTSGAYEQYF. The CDR3, as DNA: TGTGCCAGCTCACCACCGGCCGGGACTAGCGGTGCCTACGAGCAGTACTTC.

Concerning this clonotype itself: Relative to the germline gene, one junction end is altered; a read error may explain this. The chain employs TRBV6-5 and TRBJ2-7; 7 bases agree with TRBD2. The CDR3 has 14 amino acids. CDR1 is MNHEY and CDR2 is SVGAGI in the germline V gene. CDR3 residues: CASIYGGRTYEQYF. The CDR3, as DNA: TGTGCCAGCATTTACGGGGGGAGGACCTACGAGCAGTACTTC.

V is TRBV30 and J is TRBJ1-4; 8 nucleotides line up with TRBD1. CDR1 and CDR2 from the germline V gene are GTSNPN and SVGIG (reference sequence). J gave up 7 bases and V 3 bases, and 10 bases lay outside the gene matches. The CDR3 spans 15 residues. CDR3 in DNA: TGTGCCTGGAGGGGGGCGACAGGGGATAGTGAAAAACTGTTTTTT. Translated, it gives CAWRGATGDSEKLFF.

The CDR3, as DNA: TGTGCCAGCAGCGGTCCGAGCTACAACACTGAAGCTTTCTTT. Its translation: CASSGPSYNTEAFF. The chain carries TRBV9 and TRBJ1-1, with D uncertain. The CDR3 covers 14 residues. V lost 3 bases to trimming and J lost 2 bases, with 11 bases between them. The V gene's germline CDR1 is SGDLS and CDR2 YYNGEE.

The chain links TRBV6-1 to TRBJ2-6; D is unresolved. The CDR3 totals 16 residues. Trimming left V 5 bases short and J 0 bases short, with 11 bases between. Germline CDR1 MNHNS, CDR2 SASEGT. CDR3 amino acids: CASSPTLPSGANVLTF. The CDR3 nucleotides are TGTGCCAGCAGTCCCACCCTCCCCTCTGGGGCCAACGTCCTGACTTTC.

This clonotype was observed a handful of times. The junction differs from germline at one of its ends, possibly a read error. The chain has TRBV29-1 and TRBJ2-1; D is unresolved. The germline V gene encodes CDR1 SQVTM and CDR2 ANQGSEA. The CDR3 covers 11 residues. CDR3 nucleotides: TGCAGCGTTGAAGATCCCCCGGTTAGGGTCTTC. The encoded protein is CSVEDPPVRVF.

There are a few counts of this clonotype. This chain uses TRBV5-1 with TRBJ1-4; unclear D gene. The germline V and J ends were trimmed by 4 bases and 3 bases, with 10 bases remaining between them. CDR3 length equals 14 residues. Germline V CDR1 and CDR2: SGHRS, YFSETQ. CDR3 in DNA: TGCGCCAGCAGCCTAGAACCAGCTAATGAAAAACTGTTTTTT. It codes for CASSLEPANEKLFF.

This clonotype was seen a few times. The CDR3 reads CSVKQGANEETQYF. As DNA, the CDR3 is TGCAGCGTTAAACAGGGGGCGAATGAGGAGACCCAGTACTTC. The chain joins TRBV29-1 to TRBJ2-5; 9 nucleotides match TRBD1. Germline-derived CDR1 and CDR2 are SQVTM and ANQGSEA. The CDR3 spans 14 residues. J was trimmed by 5 bases and V by 5 bases; bases with no gene match: 9.

The CDR3 sequence is CASTGTGGAPETQYF. The DNA for the CDR3 is TGTGCCAGCACCGGGACAGGGGGCGCCCCGGAGACCCAGTACTTC. The chain is built from TRBV12-3 or TRBV12-4 and TRBJ2-5, with TRBD1 matching 12 bases. The CDR3 is 15 amino acids. V was clipped by 7 bases and J by 5 bases; unmatched bases: 8.

In its sample, this clonotype was seen many times. The chain combines TRBV7-2 with TRBJ2-2, with D unresolved. CDR3 size: 14 residues. The V end lost 3 bases, the J end lost 0 bases, and 5 bases lay between the germline ends. Germline values: CDR1 SGHTA, CDR2 FQGNSA. CDR3 coding DNA: TGTGCCAGCAGCTTGGCCACGAACACCGGGGAGCTGTTTTTT. This sequence encodes CASSLATNTGELFF.

In its sample, this clonotype was seen a few times. The chain carries TRBV5-1 and TRBJ2-5; D uncertain. Germline V gene lookup returns CDR1 SGHRS and CDR2 YFSETQ. The CDR3 is 15 residues long. Trimming cost V 0 bases and J 6 bases, with 15 bases left between them. The CDR3 DNA follows: TGCGCCAGCAGCTTGGCCACTACTCCGGGTCAGACCCAGTACTTC. Protein product: CASSLATTPGQTQYF.

The chain links TRBV20-1 to TRBJ2-5; D is undetermined. Germline CDR1 reads DFQATT; CDR2 reads SNEGSKA (reference sequence). The CDR3 loop spans 10 amino acids. V lost 3 bases to trimming and J lost 5 bases, with 4 bases between them. The CDR3 DNA reads TGCAGTGCTAGTCCCGAGACCCAGTACTTC. Translated: CSASPETQYF.